These T cell receptor beta chains were read from a single sample in a study of post-analysis software for immune sequencing data. Using its own MiXCR run on the PCR reads, TCRdb lists one record per CDR3 protein. The sample lists roughly 400,000 distinct CDR3 sequences; 39% were seen once. The sequenced sample consisted of blood. These receptors originate from a girl aged 2 to 10 with multiple sclerosis. Each CDR3 is given with its conserved first and last residue.

j_gene,v_gene,CDR3aa
TRBJ2-1,TRBV12-3/TRBV12-4,CASRPGGRAYNEQFF
TRBJ2-3,TRBV7-2,CASSSTGGSDTQYF
TRBJ2-7,TRBV6-2/TRBV6-3,CASSLGWDYEQYF
TRBJ2-4,TRBV12-3/TRBV12-4,CASSLNRWNIQYF
.,TRBV11-2,CASSLDGRSSYNEQYF
TRBJ1-1,TRBV28,CASSERTEAFF
TRBJ2-3,TRBV20-1,CSAPTGGLAGGLAQYF
TRBJ1-1,TRBV6-6,CASSYQGAAEAFF
TRBJ1-2,TRBV12-3/TRBV12-4,CASSSFGGGSGYTF
.,TRBV4-2,CASSQDRTGDSEQYF
TRBJ1-2,TRBV5-5,CTSSSQRDGYTF
TRBJ2-7,TRBV6-2/TRBV6-3,CASSYSPWREELYEQYF
TRBJ2-1,TRBV15,CATSRDGLGGIYNEQFF
TRBJ2-1,TRBV7-9,CASSRTSDIYNEQFF
TRBJ2-3,TRBV7-6,CASSLLAGGSTDTQYF
TRBJ1-4,TRBV6-5,CASSFREPGVTNEKLFF
TRBJ1-2,TRBV7-2,CASSLLSQGSFYYGYTF
TRBJ2-1,TRBV27,CASSSQAYNEQFF
TRBJ1-2,TRBV5-1,CASSGGTVGSYGYTF
TRBJ2-1,TRBV6-5,CASSSPQGTDNEQFF
TRBJ2-5,TRBV9,CASSVGGRLQETQYF
TRBJ2-1,TRBV5-1,CASSPSSMSRGHHEQFF
TRBJ2-1,TRBV6-4,CASGGLAGDNEQFF
TRBJ2-1,TRBV15,CATKSLAGGLGFDEQFF
TRBJ1-5,TRBV20-1,CSARDRDNQPQHF
TRBJ1-4,TRBV4-3,CASSWTSGEKLFF
TRBJ2-4,TRBV11-2,CASSLAQGKNIQYF
TRBJ1-2,TRBV29-1,CSVRGVYGYTF
TRBJ2-1,TRBV9,CASSVAGLAGNNEQFF
TRBJ2-1,TRBV20-1,CSASSPGTSFYNEQFF
TRBJ2-7,TRBV13,CASSPRLAGGLDEQYF
TRBJ2-7,TRBV27,CASSLEPHSYEQYF
TRBJ2-5,TRBV7-9,CASSGGTLQETQYF
TRBJ2-5,TRBV20-1,CSARQNQEAQYF
TRBJ1-1,TRBV19,CASSSGQGFAEAFF
TRBJ2-5,TRBV9,CASSVVVGDKETQYF
TRBJ1-6,TRBV5-1,CASRPGGGDNSPLHF
TRBJ2-7,TRBV4-2,CANSQFGSGQTAYEQYF
TRBJ2-1,TRBV14,CASSQGKLVSNEQFF
TRBJ2-1,TRBV5-1,CASSLALRGPLGSNEQFF
TRBJ2-7,TRBV5-6,CASLGAGLVTHEQYF
TRBJ2-5,TRBV7-2,CASRPFYGGETQYF
TRBJ1-2,TRBV9,CASSVENRAIYGYTF
TRBJ2-1,TRBV6-4,CASSETILTSGFSYNEQFF
TRBJ1-6,TRBV27,CASSLSGQGASPLHF
TRBJ2-7,TRBV11-2,CASSLVLSGSYEQYF
TRBJ2-5,TRBV20-1,CSPHRDDGAQYF
TRBJ2-1,TRBV4-3,CASSQGGRMEEWYNEQFF
.,TRBV28,CASSFSLGGGANYEQYF
TRBJ2-7,TRBV20-1,CSARVCCLSYEQYF
TRBJ2-3,TRBV11-1,CASSRGAEDTQYF
TRBJ1-4,TRBV9,CASSPGDSSNEKLFF
TRBJ1-1,TRBV14,CASSPGTVEAFF